This record concerns one T cell receptor beta chain sequence. This sample was taken from a study of shared clonotypes between healthy human individuals. TCRdb's table, derived via immunoSEQ multiplex PCR, lists solely in-frame clones and lacks some. The table lists about 2.4 million clones, 80% to 95% of them singletons. With 6 bases removed from V and 8 bases from J, the gap between germline ends came to 12 bases. The CDR3 is 12 amino acids. CDR1 and CDR2 (germline): MNHEY, SMNVEV (reference sequence). Sequencing used naive CD4+ T cells from PBMCs. Documented subset: CD45RA+ positively selected. The chain combines TRBV27 with TRBJ2-3, with a weak D call TRBD2 (6 bases). This TCR derives from a man aged 18 to 30 in good health. Some clones in this sample may be carry-over from other donors' samples. The DNA for the CDR3 is TGTGCCAGCAGCCTCCCCGGGGGTACGCAGTATTTT. Amino acids: CASSLPGGTQYF.